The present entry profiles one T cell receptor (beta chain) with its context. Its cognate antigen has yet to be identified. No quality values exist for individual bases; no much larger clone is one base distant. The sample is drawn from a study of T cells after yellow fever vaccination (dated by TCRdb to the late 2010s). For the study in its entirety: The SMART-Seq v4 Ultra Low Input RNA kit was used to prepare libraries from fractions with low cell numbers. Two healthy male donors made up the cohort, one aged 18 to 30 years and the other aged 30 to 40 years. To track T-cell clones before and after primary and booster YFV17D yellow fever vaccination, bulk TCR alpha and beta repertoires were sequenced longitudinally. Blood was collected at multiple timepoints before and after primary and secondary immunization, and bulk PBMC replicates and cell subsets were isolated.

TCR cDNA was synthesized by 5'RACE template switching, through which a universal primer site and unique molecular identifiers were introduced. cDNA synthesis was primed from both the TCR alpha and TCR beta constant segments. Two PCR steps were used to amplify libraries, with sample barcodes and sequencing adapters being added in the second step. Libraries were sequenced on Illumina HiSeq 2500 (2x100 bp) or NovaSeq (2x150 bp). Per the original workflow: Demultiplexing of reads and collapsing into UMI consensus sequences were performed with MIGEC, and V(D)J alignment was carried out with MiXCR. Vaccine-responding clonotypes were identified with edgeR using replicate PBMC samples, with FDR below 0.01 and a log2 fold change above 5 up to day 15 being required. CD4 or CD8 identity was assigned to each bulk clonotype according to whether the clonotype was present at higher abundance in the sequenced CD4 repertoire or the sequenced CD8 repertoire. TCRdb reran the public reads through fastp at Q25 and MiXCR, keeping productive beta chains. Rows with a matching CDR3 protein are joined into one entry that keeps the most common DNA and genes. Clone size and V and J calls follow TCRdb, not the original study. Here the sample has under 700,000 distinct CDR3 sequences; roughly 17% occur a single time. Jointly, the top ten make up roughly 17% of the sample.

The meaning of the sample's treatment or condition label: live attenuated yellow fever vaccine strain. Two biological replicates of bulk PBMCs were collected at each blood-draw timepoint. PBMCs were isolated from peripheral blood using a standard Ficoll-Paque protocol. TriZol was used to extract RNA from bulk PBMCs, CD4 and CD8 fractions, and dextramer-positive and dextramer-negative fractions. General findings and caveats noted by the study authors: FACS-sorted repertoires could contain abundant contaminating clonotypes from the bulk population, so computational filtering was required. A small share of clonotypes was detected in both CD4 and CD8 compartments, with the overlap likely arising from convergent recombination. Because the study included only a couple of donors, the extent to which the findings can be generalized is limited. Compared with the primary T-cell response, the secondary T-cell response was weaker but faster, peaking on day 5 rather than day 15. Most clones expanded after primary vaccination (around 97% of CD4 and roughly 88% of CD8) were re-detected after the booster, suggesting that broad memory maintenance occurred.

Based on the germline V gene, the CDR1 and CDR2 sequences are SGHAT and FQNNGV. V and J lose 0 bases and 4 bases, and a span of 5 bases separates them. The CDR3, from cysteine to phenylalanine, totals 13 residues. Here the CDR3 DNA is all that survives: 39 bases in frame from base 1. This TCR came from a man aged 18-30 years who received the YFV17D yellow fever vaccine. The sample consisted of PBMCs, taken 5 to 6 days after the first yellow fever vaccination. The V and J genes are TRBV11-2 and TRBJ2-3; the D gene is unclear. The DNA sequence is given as TGTGCCAGCAGCTTAGATCAACCAGATACGCAGTATTTT. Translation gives CASSLDQPDTQYF.